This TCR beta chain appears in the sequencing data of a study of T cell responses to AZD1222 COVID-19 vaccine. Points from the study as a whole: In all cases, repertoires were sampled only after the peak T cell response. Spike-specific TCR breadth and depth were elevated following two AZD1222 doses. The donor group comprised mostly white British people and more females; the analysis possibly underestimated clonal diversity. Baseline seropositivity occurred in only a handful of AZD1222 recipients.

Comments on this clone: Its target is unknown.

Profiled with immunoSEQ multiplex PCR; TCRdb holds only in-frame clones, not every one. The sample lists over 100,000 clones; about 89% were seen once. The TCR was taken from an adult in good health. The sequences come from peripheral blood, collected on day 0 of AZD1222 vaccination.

The CDR3 DNA is TGTGCCAGCAGCTTAGGCCGGACTGAAGCTTTCTTT. Amino acids: CASSLGRTEAFF. The chain employs TRBV13 and TRBJ1-1; D is ambiguous. The V gene lost 0 bases and the J gene lost 5 bases, with 4 bases spanning the gap. Germline-derived CDR1 and CDR2 are PRHDT and FYEKMQ (reference sequence). The CDR3 is 12 residues long.